Shown below are 3 T cell receptor beta chains from a single sample sequenced in a study of blood T cell repertoires in COVID-19. Method: immunoSEQ multiplex PCR; TCRdb's copy keeps in-frame clones and lacks some. The table lists about 160,000 clones, about 83% of them singletons. Sequenced sample: peripheral blood. The receptors originated from a man aged 70 or older who had recovered from COVID-19.

The chain combines TRBV24-1 with TRBJ2-1; 9 bases fit TRBD1. The V gene's germline CDR1 is KGHDR and CDR2 SFDVKD. V shed 4 bases, J shed 8 bases, and the junction held 8 bases outside the gene matches. The CDR3 loop spans 15 amino acids. CDR3 coding DNA: TGTGCCACCAGTGACACGGGACAGGGTAAGGATGAGCAGTTCTTC. It is translated as CATSDTGQGKDEQFF.

This rearrangement joins TRBV5-1 to TRBJ2-1; 9 bases are shared with TRBD2. Germline CDR1 SGHRS, CDR2 YFSETQ. V gave up 4 bases and J gave up 0 bases; unmatched junction bases: 8. This CDR3 contains 17 residues. CDR3 nucleotides: TGCGCCAGCAGCCCCGGGACTAGCCCCCGCTCCTACAATGAGCAGTTCTTC. It is translated as CASSPGTSPRSYNEQFF.

CDR3 residues: CASSLGQGFYEQYF. CDR3 bases: TGTGCCAGCTCACTGGGACAGGGCTTCTACGAGCAGTACTTC. The V call is TRBV18, the J call TRBJ2-7; 9 nucleotides match TRBD1. With 4 bases clipped from V and 3 bases from J, the junction kept 4 bases outside the gene matches. This CDR3 comprises 14 residues. Looked up from germline, CDR1 is KGHSH and CDR2 is LQKENI.